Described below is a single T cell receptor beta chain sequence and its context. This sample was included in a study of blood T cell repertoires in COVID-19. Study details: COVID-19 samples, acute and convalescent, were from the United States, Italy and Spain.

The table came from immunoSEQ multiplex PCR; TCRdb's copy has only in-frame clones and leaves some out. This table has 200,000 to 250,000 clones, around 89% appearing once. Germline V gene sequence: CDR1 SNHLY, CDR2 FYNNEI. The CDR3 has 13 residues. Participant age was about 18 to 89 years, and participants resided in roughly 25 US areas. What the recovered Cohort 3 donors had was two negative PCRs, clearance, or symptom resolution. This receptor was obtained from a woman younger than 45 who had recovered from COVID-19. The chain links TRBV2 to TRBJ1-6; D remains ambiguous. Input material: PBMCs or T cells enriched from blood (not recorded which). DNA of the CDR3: TGTGTCAAAAGTCAAGAGTGGAATTCACCCCTCCACTTT. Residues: CVKSQEWNSPLHF.